A selection of T cell receptor beta chains follows, all from one sample in a study of regulatory T cells in long-lasting Graves disease. TCRdb reprocessed the multiplex PCR reads with MiXCR, giving one entry per CDR3 protein. In the table there are more than 650,000 distinct CDR3 sequences, 30% of which are singletons. The sequencing used peripheral blood mononuclear cells (PBMCs), collected when the disease was refractory, from a patient treated with antithyroid drugs. These receptor sequences come from a female donor with Graves disease. Each CDR3 is given with its conserved first and last residue. A D gene is named only where the DNA matches it firmly. Rows give clone size only sometimes, using once, few, many, or a class for an expanded clone.

NA	TRBV12-3/TRBV12-4	NA	TRBJ1-1	TGTGCCAGCAGTTTAGCCCCAGGCCCCATGAACACTGAAGCTTTCTTT	CASSLAPGPMNTEAFF
NA	TRBV11-2	NA	TRBJ1-1	TGCGCCAGCAGCCAAGGTCCAAAGGGGACTGAAGCTTTCTTT	CASSQGPKGTEAFF
few	TRBV20-1	TRBD2	TRBJ2-7	TGCAGTGGGGGCCCAAGCGGGAGCAGCGAGCAGTACTTC	CSGGPSGSSEQYF
NA	TRBV29-1	NA	TRBJ1-1	TGCAGCGCCTGTGACTCAACTGAAGCTTTCTTT	CSACDSTEAFF
NA	TRBV6-1	NA	TRBJ2-5	TGTGCCAGCAGAACGGGCGGGGGCTTCCCTTACCAAGAGACCCAGTACTTC	CASRTGGGFPYQETQYF
many	TRBV12-3/TRBV12-4	NA	TRBJ1-6	TGTGCCAGCAGTTTTGGGTTGAATAATTCACCCCTCCACTTT	CASSFGLNNSPLHF
NA	TRBV29-1	NA	TRBJ2-1	TGCAGCGTTTCATCCCTTTTAGAGGTAAATCCCTACAATGAGCAGTTCTTC	CSVSSLLEVNPYNEQFF
many	TRBV7-3	TRBD1	TRBJ1-1	TGTGCCAGCAGCCCCCGGACAGGGGACGCTGAAGCTTTCTTT	CASSPRTGDAEAFF
NA	TRBV5-1	NA	TRBJ1-1	TGCGCCAGCAGCCCAAGGCACGGGGGCCGTTTTTGGACTGAAGCTTTCTTT	CASSPRHGGRFWTEAFF
NA	TRBV15	NA	TRBJ1-6	TGTGCCACCAGCCCGCAGGGGAACAAGGGTAGGGCCCTCCACTTT	CATSPQGNKGRALHF
few	TRBV7-2	NA	TRBJ2-5	TGTGCCAGCAGCCCCAGTACAGGGTTTGGGGAGACCCAGTACTTC	CASSPSTGFGETQYF
NA	TRBV20-1	NA	TRBJ1-1	TGCAGTGCCTCATCCACAGGAGCCAACACTGAAGCTTTCTTT	CSASSTGANTEAFF
many	TRBV6-2/TRBV6-3	NA	TRBJ2-5	TGTGCCAGCGGCGGACAGCTCCAAGAGACCCAGTACTTC	CASGGQLQETQYF
few	TRBV19	NA	TRBJ2-1	TGTGCCAGTAGCAATCCCCTCGTGGGCAGGGACAATGAGCAGTTCTTC	CASSNPLVGRDNEQFF
few	TRBV11-1	TRBD1	TRBJ1-1	TGTGCCAGCAGCTCGACAGGGGTATGGACTGAAGCTTTCTTT	CASSSTGVWTEAFF
NA	TRBV28	TRBD1	TRBJ1-5	TGTGCCAGCAGAGGTCAACAGGGGGGTCAGCCCCAGCATTTT	CASRGQQGGQPQHF
many	TRBV28	NA	TRBJ1-1	TGTGCCAGCAGGCCGGCGCTAAGGGTAGGGGACACTGAAGCTTTCTTT	CASRPALRVGDTEAFF
NA	TRBV20-1	TRBD1	TRBJ2-7	TGCAGTGCTAGGAGACAGGGGCGCTCCTACGAGCAGTACTTC	CSARRQGRSYEQYF
few	TRBV10-2	TRBD1	TRBJ2-7	TGCGCCAGCAGCCGCGAGGGGGGACAGGGTGTCGAGCAGTACTTC	CASSREGGQGVEQYF
few	TRBV20-1	NA	TRBJ2-5	TGCAGCGCCAGGGGGGGCGCGAGGGAGACCCAGTACTTC	CSARGGARETQYF
few	TRBV20-1	TRBD2	TRBJ2-5	TGCAGTGCCAGACTTAGCGGGAGGGGAGAGACCCAGTACTTC	CSARLSGRGETQYF
many	TRBV11-2	TRBD2	TRBJ2-5	TGTGCCAGCAGCTTACTCCAGACTAGCGGGGATCGGCAAGAGACCCAGTACTTC	CASSLLQTSGDRQETQYF
NA	TRBV20-1	TRBD2	TRBJ2-7	TGCAGCGCTAGATCCCTAGCGGGGAAAACCTACGAGCAGTACTTC	CSARSLAGKTYEQYF
NA	TRBV6-2/TRBV6-3	NA	TRBJ2-7	TGTGCCAGCAGTTCTAGACAAGTCTCCTACGAGCAGTACTTC	CASSSRQVSYEQYF
NA	TRBV2	NA	TRBJ2-4	TGTGCCAGCAGGTCACAAGTAGCCAAAAACATTCAGTACTTC	CASRSQVAKNIQYF
NA	TRBV15	NA	TRBJ1-4	TGTGCCACCAGCAGAGATTCGGGACTAAATGAAAAACTGGTTTTT	CATSRDSGLNEKLVF
few	TRBV6-1	NA	TRBJ1-2	TGTGCCAGCAGTGCGTCAGGCACTCATGGCTACACCTTC	CASSASGTHGYTF
few	TRBV18	NA	TRBJ1-1	TGTGCCAGCTCACCGGCCAGGGACACTGAAGCTTTCTTT	CASSPARDTEAFF
many	TRBV2	NA	TRBJ1-1	TGTGCCAGCAGTGACCCGGGGGACAACACTGAAGCTTTCTTT	CASSDPGDNTEAFF
NA	TRBV29-1	TRBD2	TRBJ2-7	TGCAGCGTTGATGGGCTAGCGGGGAACGAGCAGCACTTC	CSVDGLAGNEQHF
NA	TRBV19	NA	TRBJ1-4	TGTGCCACTTCAGTCGCCGCAACTAATGAAAAACTGTTTTTT	CATSVAATNEKLFF
NA	TRBV30	TRBD1	TRBJ1-5	TGTGCCTGGAGTGAAACAGGGGGCGGTAAGCCCCAGCATTTT	CAWSETGGGKPQHF
few	TRBV27	NA	TRBJ2-7	TGTGCCAGCAGTTTAATCCAGTCGAGCTCCTACGAGCAGTACTTC	CASSLIQSSSYEQYF
NA	TRBV20-1	NA	TRBJ2-7	TGCAGTGCTAGGTTGGGCGGTTACGAGCAGTACTTC	CSARLGGYEQYF
many	TRBV11-2	NA	TRBJ1-1	TGTGCCAGCAGCCCGAGTCCCGTGCGAAAAGCTTTCTTT	CASSPSPVRKAFF
NA	TRBV5-1	NA	TRBJ1-1	TGCGCCAGCAGTTTCGGGACCCCTCCGAACACTGAAGCTTTCTTT	CASSFGTPPNTEAFF
NA	TRBV7-6	NA	TRBJ1-1	TGTGCCAGCAGCTCGCTTCGGGCTAACACTGAAGCTTTCTTT	CASSSLRANTEAFF
NA	TRBV5-5	NA	TRBJ2-2	TGTGCCAGCAGCTTGTCGGGGGTGCCGAACACCGGGGAGCTGTTTTTT	CASSLSGVPNTGELFF
few	TRBV10-1	TRBD1	TRBJ1-4	TGCGCCAGCAGAATAAGGGGACAGAATGAAAAACTGTTTTTT	CASRIRGQNEKLFF
NA	TRBV2	TRBD1	TRBJ1-6	TGTGCCAGCGGTGAAACGCCAGGGGGCTATACACCCCTCCACTTT	CASGETPGGYTPLHF
few	TRBV6-2/TRBV6-3	TRBD1	TRBJ1-2	TGTGCCAGCAGTACAGGACAGGGCCCCACTTCTAACTATGGCTACACCTTC	CASSTGQGPTSNYGYTF
few	TRBV20-1	NA	TRBJ1-4	TGCAGTGCTAGGCCCCAGGTTAATGAAAAACTGTTTTTT	CSARPQVNEKLFF
NA	TRBV5-1	TRBD1	TRBJ2-7	TGCGCCAGCAGCTTGGGACAGGGGGCTAATCATGGGGGCCGCGAGCAGTACTTC	CASSLGQGANHGGREQYF
many	TRBV6-1	NA	TRBJ1-1	TGTGCCAGCAGTCGTCTGAACACTGAAGCTTTCTTT	CASSRLNTEAFF
NA	TRBV20-1	NA	TRBJ1-3	TGCAGTGCTCAAATTGAGGGGCATAATGGAAACACCATATATTTT	CSAQIEGHNGNTIYF
NA	TRBV13	TRBD2	TRBJ2-7	TGTGCCAGCAGCTTATCGGCTAGCGGGTCCCTCTCCTACGAGCAGTACTTC	CASSLSASGSLSYEQYF
NA	TRBV5-1	NA	TRBJ1-1	TGCGCCAGCAGCCGGGGTGAGGTCCAGGCGGTATATACTGAAGCTTTCTTT	CASSRGEVQAVYTEAFF
NA	TRBV2	NA	TRBJ2-3	TGTGCCAGCAGTGAAGAGGGGGTATGGGGCACAGATACGCAGTATTTT	CASSEEGVWGTDTQYF
NA	TRBV5-4	TRBD1	TRBJ1-1	TGTGCCAGCAGCTTGGAGGGACAGCCTGAAGCTTTCTTT	CASSLEGQPEAFF
NA	TRBV5-1	TRBD2	TRBJ2-4	TGCGCCAGCAGCCGGGGGAGGGAAGCCAAAAACATTCAGTACTTC	CASSRGREAKNIQYF
NA	TRBV7-9	NA	TRBJ2-2	TGTGCCAGCAGCTTAGCGAGCGTGACCGGGGAGCTGTTTTTT	CASSLASVTGELFF
NA	TRBV5-1	TRBD1	TRBJ1-1	TGCGCCAGCAGATTTACAGGGGGGAGCGGGAACACTGAAGCTTTCTTT	CASRFTGGSGNTEAFF
few	TRBV3-1	NA	TRBJ1-2	TGTGCCAGCAGCCGCGGGACTCCCCCTAACTATGGCTACACCTTC	CASSRGTPPNYGYTF
few	TRBV12-3/TRBV12-4	NA	TRBJ2-7	TGTGCCAGCAGTTTAGGGCAGGAAGTCCTAAACGAGCAGTACTTC	CASSLGQEVLNEQYF
few	TRBV18	NA	TRBJ1-1	TGTGCCAGCTTCACAGGGTGGGGGACTGAAGCTTTCTTT	CASFTGWGTEAFF
many	TRBV6-1	NA	TRBJ1-2	TGTGCCAGCAGCAGTGCGCCCTATGGCTACACCTTC	CASSSAPYGYTF